This T cell receptor beta chain came from a study of blood T cells in healthy people across ages. Primers used in a second PCR of roughly 6 to 12 cycles were a sample-barcoded 5' primer and a J-beta primer mix. TCRdb reanalysed the 5' RACE reads using MiXCR and keeps one entry per CDR3 protein. The sample has about 1.5 million distinct CDR3 sequences, 35% to 45% seen once. This clonotype showed up just a few times. No antigen is known for it. The study's findings and limits: The study lacked donor CMV status, which possibly confounded expanded clonotype changes.

This CDR3 is built from 14 residues. V was clipped by 6 bases and J by 4 bases, with 15 bases between them. CDR1 MNHEY and CDR2 SMNVEV come from the germline V gene (reference sequence). In terms of origin and age, donors were healthy Caucasian individuals from Russia aged about 6 to 90. Sequencing was performed on blood. The TCR sequence derives from a woman younger than 30 in good health. V usage is TRBV27 and J usage is TRBJ1-2; no definite D call. CDR3 amino acids: CASSPGREAYGYTF. The CDR3 region has the DNA TGTGCCAGCAGCCCTGGTCGGGAGGCCTATGGCTACACCTTC.